This T cell receptor (beta chain) appears in the sequencing data of a study of esophageal squamous cell carcinoma under preoperative chemotherapy. Overall study findings and caveats: After paclitaxel-nedaplatin, abundant clones were more likely to contract than amplify.

CDR1 is KGHDR and CDR2 is SFDVKD in the germline V gene. The CDR3 sequence is 14 residues long. Trimming left V 7 bases short and J 6 bases short, with 15 bases between. TCRdb independently ran MiXCR on the PCR reads; one entry per CDR3 protein. The table has around 29,000 distinct CDR3 sequences, under 60% seen once; the top ten hold less than 15%. As to this clonotype: Its antigen is as yet unknown.

Noted time point: before preoperative PTX-NDP chemotherapy. Sample acquisition took place from a patient given preoperative chemotherapy. The clonotype originates from a human donor with esophageal squamous cell carcinoma. The donor label of this sample is uncertain. V usage is TRBV24-1 and J usage is TRBJ2-1; maybe TRBD2 (6 bases). CDR3 residues: CATSGGATPNEQFF. The CDR3, as DNA: TGTGCCACCAGCGGGGGAGCTACCCCCAATGAGCAGTTCTTC.